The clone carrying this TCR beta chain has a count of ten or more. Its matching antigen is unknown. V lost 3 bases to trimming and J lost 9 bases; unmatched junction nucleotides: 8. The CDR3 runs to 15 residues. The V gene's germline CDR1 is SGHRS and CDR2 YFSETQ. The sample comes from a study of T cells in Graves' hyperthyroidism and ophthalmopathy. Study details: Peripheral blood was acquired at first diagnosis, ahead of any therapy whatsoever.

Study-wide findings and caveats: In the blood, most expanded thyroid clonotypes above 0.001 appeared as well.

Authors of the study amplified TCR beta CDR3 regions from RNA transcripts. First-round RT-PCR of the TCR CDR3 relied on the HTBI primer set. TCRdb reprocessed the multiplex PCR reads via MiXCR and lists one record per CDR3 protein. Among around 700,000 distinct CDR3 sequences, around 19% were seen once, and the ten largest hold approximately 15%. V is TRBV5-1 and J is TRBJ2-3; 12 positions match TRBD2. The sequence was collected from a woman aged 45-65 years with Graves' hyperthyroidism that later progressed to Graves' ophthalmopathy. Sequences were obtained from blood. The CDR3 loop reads CASSSATSGGQTQYF. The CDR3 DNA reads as TGCGCCAGCAGCTCGGCGACTAGCGGGGGACAGACGCAGTATTTT.